Detailed here is one T cell receptor beta chain. What it binds is unknown. These data come from a study of cytomegalovirus exposure and HLA in healthy donors. Study results and limitations: HLA alleles showed associations with 16,951 TCR beta sequences in a later analysis, at a 0.05 false discovery rate. Published work reported that the classifier diagnosed cytomegalovirus status with high specificity and sensitivity.

It was with 60 Vbeta and 13 Jbeta primers that the PCR ran. Produced via immunoSEQ multiplex PCR; TCRdb's table is partial and in-frame only. Reported are approximately 60,000 clones; the ten largest clones contain roughly 4.8%. The V and J ends lost 5 bases and 9 bases, in that order; junction bases with no gene match: 4. The CDR3 has 13 amino acids. Germline V gene sequence: CDR1 LNHNV, CDR2 YYDKDF (reference sequence). The rearrangement uses TRBV15 and TRBJ1-6; TRBD1 aligns across 7 bases. The sequenced sample was PBMCs. This TCR was recovered from a man younger than 40 in good health and CMV-seropositive. The CDR3 DNA is TGTGCCACCAGCTCCCGGACAGGTTCACCCCTCCACTTT. It specifies CATSSRTGSPLHF. The whole variable domain, filled in from reference TRBV15 and TRBJ1-6, reads DAMVIQNPRYQVTQFGKPVTLSCSQTLNHNVMYWYQQKSSQAPKLLFHYYDKDFNNEADTPDNFQSRRPNTSFCFLDIRSPGLGDTAMYLCATSSRTGSPLHFGNGTRLTVT.